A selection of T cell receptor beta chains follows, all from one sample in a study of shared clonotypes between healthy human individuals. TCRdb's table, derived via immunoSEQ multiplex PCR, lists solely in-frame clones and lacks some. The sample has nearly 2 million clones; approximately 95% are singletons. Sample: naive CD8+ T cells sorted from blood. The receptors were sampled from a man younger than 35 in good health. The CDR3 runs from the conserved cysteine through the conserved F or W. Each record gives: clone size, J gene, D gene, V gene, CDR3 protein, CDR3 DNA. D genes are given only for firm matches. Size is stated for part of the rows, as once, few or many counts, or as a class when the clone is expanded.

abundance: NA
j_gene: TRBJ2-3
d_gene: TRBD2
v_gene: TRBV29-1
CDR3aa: CSVVPGGRTDTQYF
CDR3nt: TGCAGCGTTGTGCCGGGGGGACGCACAGATACGCAGTATTTT

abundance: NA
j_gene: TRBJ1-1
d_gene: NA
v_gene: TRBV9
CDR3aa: CASSRGGELEAFF
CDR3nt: TGTGCCAGCAGCCGAGGGGGGGAACTTGAAGCTTTCTTT

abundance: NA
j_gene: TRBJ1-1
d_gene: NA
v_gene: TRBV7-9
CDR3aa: CASSPPGDTEAFF
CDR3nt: TGTGCCAGCAGCCCTCCGGGGGACACTGAAGCTTTCTTT

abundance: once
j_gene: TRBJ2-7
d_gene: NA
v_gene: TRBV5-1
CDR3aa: CASSLAGMYEQYF
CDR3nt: TGCGCCAGCAGCTTGGCCGGGATGTACGAGCAGTACTTC

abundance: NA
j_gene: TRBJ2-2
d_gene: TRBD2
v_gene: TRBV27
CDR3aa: CASNPLAVIGTGELFF
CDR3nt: TGTGCCAGCAATCCACTAGCGGTTATCGGCACCGGGGAGCTGTTTTTT

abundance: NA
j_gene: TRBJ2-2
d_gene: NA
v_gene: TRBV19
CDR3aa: CASSIVLQGFGELFF
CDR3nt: TGTGCCAGTAGTATAGTTCTACAGGGTTTCGGGGAGCTGTTTTTT

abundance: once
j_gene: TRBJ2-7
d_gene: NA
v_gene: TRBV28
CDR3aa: CAVGGAYEQYF
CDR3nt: TGTGCCGTCGGCGGGGCCTACGAGCAGTACTTC

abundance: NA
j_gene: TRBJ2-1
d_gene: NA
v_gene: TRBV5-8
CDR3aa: CASSRGPNRNEQFF
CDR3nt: TGTGCCAGCAGCAGGGGCCCAAACCGGAATGAGCAGTTCTTC

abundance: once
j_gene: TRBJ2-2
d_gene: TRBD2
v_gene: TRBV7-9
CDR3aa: CASSPTRGGGLAAGELFF
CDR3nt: TGTGCCAGCAGCCCTACCCGCGGGGGGGGACTAGCAGCCGGGGAGCTGTTTTTT

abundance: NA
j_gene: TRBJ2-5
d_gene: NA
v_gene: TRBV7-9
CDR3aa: CASSLALSRYEETQYF
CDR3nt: TGTGCCAGCAGCTTAGCGCTGTCTAGGTATGAAGAGACCCAGTACTTC

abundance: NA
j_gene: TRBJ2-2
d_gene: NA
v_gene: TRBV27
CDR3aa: CVTGLLGTGELFF
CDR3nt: TGTGTCACAGGGCTTCTGGGCACCGGGGAGCTGTTTTTT

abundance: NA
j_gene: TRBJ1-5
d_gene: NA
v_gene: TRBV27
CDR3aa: CASSWAGSNQPQHF
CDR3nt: TGTGCCAGCAGTTGGGCAGGGAGCAATCAGCCCCAGCATTTT

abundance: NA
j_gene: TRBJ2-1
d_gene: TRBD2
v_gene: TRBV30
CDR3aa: CAWTGTSAKNEQFF
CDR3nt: TGTGCCTGGACCGGGACTAGCGCCAAGAATGAGCAGTTCTTC

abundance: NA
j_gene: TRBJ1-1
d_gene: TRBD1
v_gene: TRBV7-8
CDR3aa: CASSLYPGQLGMNTEAFF
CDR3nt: TGTGCCAGCAGCTTATATCCGGGACAGCTGGGGATGAACACTGAAGCTTTCTTT

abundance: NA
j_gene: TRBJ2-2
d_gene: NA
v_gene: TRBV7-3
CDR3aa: CASSLENTGELFF
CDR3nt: TGTGCCAGCAGCTTGGAGAACACCGGGGAGCTGTTTTTT

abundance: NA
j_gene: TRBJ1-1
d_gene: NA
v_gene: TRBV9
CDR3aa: CASSAEARQIMNTEAFF
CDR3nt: TGTGCCAGCAGCGCCGAGGCCCGCCAGATTATGAACACTGAAGCTTTCTTT

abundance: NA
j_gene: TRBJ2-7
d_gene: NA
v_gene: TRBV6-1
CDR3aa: CASRTILTDSYEQYF
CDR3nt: TGTGCCAGCAGGACCATATTAACAGACTCCTACGAGCAGTACTTC

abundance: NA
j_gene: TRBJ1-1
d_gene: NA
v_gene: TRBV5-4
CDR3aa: CASSLDLEGAEAFF
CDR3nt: TGTGCCAGCAGCTTGGATCTAGAAGGGGCTGAAGCTTTCTTT

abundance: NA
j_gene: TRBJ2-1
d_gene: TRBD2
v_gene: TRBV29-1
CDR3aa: CSVEDLRLAGYNEQFF
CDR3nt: TGCAGCGTTGAAGATCTTCGACTAGCGGGCTACAATGAGCAGTTCTTC

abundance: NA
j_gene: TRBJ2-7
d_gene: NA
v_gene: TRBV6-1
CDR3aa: CASSEEGGSSYEQYF
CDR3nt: TGTGCCAGCAGTGAAGAGGGTGGGAGCTCCTACGAGCAGTACTTC

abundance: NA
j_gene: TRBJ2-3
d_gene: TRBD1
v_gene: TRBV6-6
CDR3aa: CASSPGQGTDTQYF
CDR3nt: TGTGCCAGCAGCCCGGGACAGGGCACAGATACGCAGTATTTT

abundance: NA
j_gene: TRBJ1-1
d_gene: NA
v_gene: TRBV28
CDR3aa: CASRHFGINTEAFF
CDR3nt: TGTGCCAGCAGGCATTTTGGTATTAACACTGAAGCTTTCTTT

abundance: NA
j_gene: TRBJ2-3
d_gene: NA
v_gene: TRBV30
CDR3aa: CAWNSGTDTQYF
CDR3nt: TGTGCCTGGAACTCCGGCACAGATACGCAGTATTTT

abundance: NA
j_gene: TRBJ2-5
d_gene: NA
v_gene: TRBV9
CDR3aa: CASSVDGDRIGETQYF
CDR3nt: TGTGCCAGCAGCGTAGACGGGGACCGCATTGGGGAGACCCAGTACTTC

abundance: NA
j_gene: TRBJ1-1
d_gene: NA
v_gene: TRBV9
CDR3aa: CASSAGGGTEAFF
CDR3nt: TGTGCCAGCAGCGCCGGAGGAGGAACTGAAGCTTTCTTT

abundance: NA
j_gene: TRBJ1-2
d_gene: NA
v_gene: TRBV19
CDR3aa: CASSTDRQAVNYGYTF
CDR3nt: TGTGCCAGTAGTACTGACCGACAGGCCGTAAACTATGGCTACACCTTC

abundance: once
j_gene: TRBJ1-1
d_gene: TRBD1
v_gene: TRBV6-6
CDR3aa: CASSYEGANTEAFF
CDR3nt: TGTGCCAGCAGTTACGAGGGGGCGAACACTGAAGCTTTCTTT

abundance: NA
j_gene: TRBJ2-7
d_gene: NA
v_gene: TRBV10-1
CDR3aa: CASSGSAEGLEQYF
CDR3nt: TGCGCCAGCAGTGGGTCCGCGGAGGGACTCGAGCAGTACTTC

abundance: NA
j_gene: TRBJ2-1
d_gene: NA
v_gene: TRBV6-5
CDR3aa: CASSYSGRGGDEQFF
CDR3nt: TGTGCCAGCAGTTACTCGGGCAGGGGAGGGGATGAGCAGTTCTTC

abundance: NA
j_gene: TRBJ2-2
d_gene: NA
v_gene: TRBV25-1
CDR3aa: CASKRGGFNTGELFF
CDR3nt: TGTGCCAGCAAAAGGGGAGGCTTTAACACCGGGGAGCTGTTTTTT

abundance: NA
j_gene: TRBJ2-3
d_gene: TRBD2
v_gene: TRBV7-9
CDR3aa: CASSLLSGSSAGDTQYF
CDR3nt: TGTGCCAGCAGCCTTCTTAGCGGGAGCTCGGCGGGAGATACGCAGTATTTT

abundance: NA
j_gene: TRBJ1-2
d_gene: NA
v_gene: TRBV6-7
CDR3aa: CASSYYRGRLPNYGYTF
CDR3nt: TGTGCCAGCAGTTATTACAGAGGCCGCTTGCCTAACTATGGCTACACCTTC

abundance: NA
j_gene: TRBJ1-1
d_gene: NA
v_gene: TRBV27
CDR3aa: CASSKHKNTEAFF
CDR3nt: TGTGCCAGCAGTAAACACAAGAACACTGAAGCTTTCTTT